These 6 T cell receptor beta chains were sequenced from one sample in a study of T-cell memory formation after mild COVID-19. TCRdb fed the 5' RACE reads into MiXCR, producing one record per CDR3 protein. Seen here are more than 250,000 distinct CDR3 sequences, roughly 15% observed once, and the top ten hold less than 30%. Input material: PBMCs or a T cell subset sorted from them (not recorded which). The receptor set was obtained from a man between 18 and 35 years old who had mild COVID-19 (a few samples of this study predate the infection). Cell type and time point are not known.

This clonotype was found a few times. This clone may be a read error of a much larger clone one base away. The rearrangement uses TRBV5-1 and TRBJ2-1, with 13 bases identical to TRBD2. Germline lookup yields CDR1 SGHRS and CDR2 YFSETQ. The CDR3 runs 14 residues. V was clipped by 3 bases and J by 7 bases; unmatched bases: 1. The CDR3 bases are TGCGCCAGCAGCTGGGGACTAGCGGGGAATGAGCAGTTCTTC. Residues: CASSWGLAGNEQFF.

The chain couples TRBV29-1 to TRBJ2-1; 8 bases fit TRBD1. The germline V gene has CDR1 SQVTM and CDR2 ANQGSEA. This CDR3 contains 13 residues. With V trimmed by 5 bases and J by 6 bases, 6 bases remained unmatched. The CDR3 DNA follows: TGCAGCGTTTTGGGCCAGGGGGCCAATGAGCAGTTCTTC. Translation: CSVLGQGANEQFF.

This chain links TRBV6-6 with TRBJ1-2; 10 bases are a match to TRBD1. This CDR3 region has 16 residues. Germline assignment: CDR1 MNHNY and CDR2 SVGAGI (reference sequence). The V gene end was trimmed by 0 bases and the J gene end by 6 bases; junction bases not matched to a gene: 7. For the CDR3, the DNA is TGTGCCAGCAGTTACTCGTTGCCGGGACAGGGGAATGGCTACACCTTC. Amino acid sequence: CASSYSLPGQGNGYTF.

CDR3 DNA: TGCAGCGTTGTGAGGGTCGGCGGGGAGCTGTTTTTT. Its translation is CSVVRVGGELFF. V and J are TRBV29-1 and TRBJ2-2, with D perhaps matching TRBD2 (5 bases). V lost 4 bases and J lost 7, with 10 bases in between. This CDR3 is 12 amino acids long. Per the germline V gene, CDR1 is SQVTM and CDR2 is ANQGSEA.

A few counts support this clonotype. The chain has TRBV7-9 and TRBJ2-7, with a possible D match to TRBD2 (5 bases). Per the germline V gene, CDR1 is SEHNR and CDR2 is FQNEAQ (reference sequence). Deletions cut 1 base from V and 4 bases from J, with 5 bases between. There are 12 residues in the CDR3. CDR3 amino acids: CASSLERYEQYF. The CDR3 bases are TGTGCCAGCAGCTTAGAGCGGTACGAGCAGTACTTC.

The chain uses TRBV29-1 and TRBJ2-3; possibly TRBD1 for D (7 bases). The CDR3 has 15 residues. Per germline, CDR1 SQVTM and CDR2 ANQGSEA. The ends were cut back, 5 bases at V and 0 bases at J, with 15 bases in the middle. DNA for the CDR3: TGCAGCGTTCTTCCGACAGGGACTAGCACAGATACGCAGTATTTT. It codes for CSVLPTGTSTDTQYF.